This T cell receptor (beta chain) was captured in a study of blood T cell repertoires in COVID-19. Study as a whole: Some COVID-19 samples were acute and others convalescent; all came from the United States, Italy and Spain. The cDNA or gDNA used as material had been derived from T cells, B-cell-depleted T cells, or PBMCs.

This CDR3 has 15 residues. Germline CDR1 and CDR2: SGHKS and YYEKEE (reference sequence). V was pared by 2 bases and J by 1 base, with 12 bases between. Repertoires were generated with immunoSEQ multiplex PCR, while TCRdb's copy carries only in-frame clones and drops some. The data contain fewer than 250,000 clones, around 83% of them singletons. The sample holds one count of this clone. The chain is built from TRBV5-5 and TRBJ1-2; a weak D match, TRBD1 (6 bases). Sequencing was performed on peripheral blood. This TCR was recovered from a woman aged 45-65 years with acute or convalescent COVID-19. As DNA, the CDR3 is TGTGCCAGCAGCTTAGGACAGAACCATAACTATGGCTACACCTTC. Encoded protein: CASSLGQNHNYGYTF.